The present T cell receptor beta chain was sequenced within a study of T-cell reconstitution after alpha-beta-depleted transplantation in children. Preparation of the TCRbeta library involved a method that used unique molecular identifiers. TCRdb reprocessed the PCR reads via MiXCR and lists one record per CDR3 protein. The sample consists of 230,000 or so distinct CDR3 sequences, around 12% of them appearing once. CDR1 SGHNT and CDR2 YENEEA come from the germline V gene. Trimming removed 4 bases from V and 8 bases from J; junction bases left unmatched: 3. The CDR3 is 13 residues long. This sequence originates from a human donor who donated a stem cell graft to a child with acute lymphoblastic leukemia. The material sequenced was PBMCs from the stem cell graft donor, taken from the stem cell graft. This chain links TRBV11-3 with TRBJ2-1, with TRBD1 identical over 9 bases. The CDR3 region is CASSSRDRDEQFF. The DNA of the CDR3 is TGTGCCAGCAGCTCCCGGGACAGGGATGAGCAGTTCTTC.